The clone carrying this T cell receptor (beta chain) was counted between two and nine times. This sample was taken from a study of blood T cell repertoires in COVID-19. In the study overall: There were acute and convalescent COVID-19 samples, and they came from the United States, Italy and Spain. T cells, B-cell-depleted T cells, or PBMCs provided the cDNA or gDNA that served as material.

Germline loops: CDR1 SGHRS, CDR2 YFSETQ. The CDR3 contains 15 residues. Trimming cost V 0 bases and J 9 bases; bases outside gene matches: 4. As processed by the authors: Nucleated cell counts were estimated from reference gene primer amplification. Generated by immunoSEQ multiplex PCR, the TCRdb table keeps only in-frame clones and is missing some. V and J calls and clone size are copied from that table; D and trimming were computed from the DNA. The profile shows 150,000 or so clones, approximately 85% of them singletons. Recruited during active infection, patients (from Seattle) were subsequently followed longitudinally.

Sequencing input: peripheral blood. The chain links TRBV5-1 to TRBJ2-1; 12 positions agree with TRBD2. The receptor was isolated from a man between 60 and 75 years old with COVID-19, enrolled during active disease. The CDR3 coding sequence is TGCGCCAGCAGCTTGGGACTAGCGGGGGCCGTTGAGCAGTTCTTC. Its translation is CASSLGLAGAVEQFF.